These T cell receptor beta chains were read from a single sample in a study of blood T cell repertoires in COVID-19. The table came from immunoSEQ multiplex PCR; TCRdb's copy has only in-frame clones and leaves some out. The sample yields 65,000 to 90,000 clones, roughly 88% seen once. Sequencing was done on a sample of peripheral blood. All receptors derive from an elderly man with active or convalescent COVID-19. Both conserved end residues are part of each CDR3. The D gene is left open where the match is weak.

J,V,D,CDR3,DNA
TRBJ1-2,TRBV6-1,NA,CASSEGTVYGYTF,TGTGCCAGCAGTGAAGGGACAGTCTATGGCTACACCTTC
TRBJ1-5,TRBV19,TRBD1,CASSDRTGYRQPQHF,TGTGCCAGTAGTGACCGGACAGGGTACAGGCAGCCCCAGCATTTT
TRBJ1-3,TRBV27,TRBD1,CASSRTGGSGNTIYF,TGTGCCAGCAGTCGGACAGGGGGAAGTGGAAACACCATATATTTT
TRBJ1-4,TRBV7-9,TRBD1,CASSDRDRGTNEKLFF,TGTGCCAGCAGCGACCGGGACAGGGGCACTAATGAAAAACTGTTTTTT
TRBJ1-5,TRBV7-2,NA,CASSNRGGMGQPQHF,TGTGCCAGCAGCAATCGAGGGGGAATGGGTCAGCCCCAGCATTTT
TRBJ1-4,TRBV5-4,TRBD1,CASSLNRGPTNEKLFF,TGTGCCAGCAGCTTGAACAGGGGACCAACTAATGAAAAACTGTTTTTT
TRBJ2-5,TRBV5-1,NA,CASSPQGPQETQYF,TGCGCCAGCTCCCCCCAGGGCCCCCAAGAGACCCAGTACTTC
TRBJ2-7,TRBV6-1,TRBD2,CASRLTSESYEQYF,TGTGCCAGCAGGCTGACTAGCGAAAGCTACGAGCAGTACTTC
TRBJ2-1,TRBV12-5,TRBD1,CASGGTGVPYNEQFF,TGTGCTAGTGGTGGAACAGGGGTTCCCTACAATGAGCAGTTCTTC
TRBJ2-6,TRBV6-6,NA,CASSYRGAGANVLTF,TGTGCCAGCAGTTACAGGGGTGCTGGGGCCAACGTCCTGACTTTC